This T cell receptor (beta chain) stems from a study of T cell changes during pregnancy in multiple sclerosis. CDR1 SGHVS and CDR2 FNYEAQ come from the germline V gene. The ends lost 0 bases at V and 7 bases at J; junction bases unmatched: 4. This CDR3 is 15 amino acids long. Clones were read by immunoSEQ multiplex PCR, and TCRdb kept only the in-frame ones, dropping some. Of fewer than 55,000 clones listed, about 93% are singletons. The chain links TRBV7-6 to TRBJ2-1; 9 positions match TRBD2. Source: CD4+ T cells from peripheral blood mononuclear cells, taken in the third trimester of pregnancy. The source is a female donor with multiple sclerosis, enrolled in a pregnancy study. CDR3 sequence: CASSLAAGGPNEQFF. The CDR3 DNA sequence: TGTGCCAGCAGCTTAGCGGCGGGGGGGCCAAATGAGCAGTTCTTC.